A single TCR beta chain is shown here with its context. An even split of each subset's genomic DNA across several immunoSEQ plates was performed. TCRdb's copy holds only in-frame clones and misses some; the assay was immunoSEQ multiplex PCR. The table records 600,000 to 700,000 clones, less than 80% of them present only once. This sample was taken from a study of shared clonotypes between healthy human individuals. The study enrolled healthy HIV-negative adults without recent acute infections or vaccinations as donors. Germline V gene lookup returns CDR1 MGHRA and CDR2 YSYEKL. V was shortened by 0 bases and J by 2 bases, with 17 bases between the two germline ends. The length of the CDR3 is 17 residues.

V usage is TRBV4-1 and J usage is TRBJ2-7, with D maybe TRBD1 (5 bases). The sequenced material came from memory CD4+ T cells sorted from blood. The subset was: CD45RA-negative fraction. This sequence originates from a young woman in good health. CDR3 nucleotides: TGCGCCAGCAGCCAAGATTTGGGGCTCAGGGAAGCCTACGAGCAGTACTTC. This translates into CASSQDLGLREAYEQYF.